This TCR beta chain was identified during a study of beta chain features in type 1 diabetes. Whole-study results and caveats: Researchers report that Type 1 diabetes patients had moderately but significantly shorter TCRB CDR3s across all four CD4+ subsets.

The ends were cut back, 4 bases at V and 1 base at J, with 7 bases in the middle. The CDR3 covers 12 residues. CDR1 SQVTM and CDR2 ANQGSEA come from the germline V gene. Details on this clone: The antigen remains unidentified.

Expressed TCRB transcripts were sequenced because the isolated RNA had all been reverse transcribed beforehand. Assay used: immunoSEQ multiplex PCR; TCRdb lists only in-frame clones, some missing. The data contain more than 550,000 clones, 11% to 15% of them singletons. Sequences were obtained from naive CD4+ T cells from blood. The receptor's source is a man in his late teens or twenties with type 1 diabetes. The chain joins TRBV29-1 to TRBJ1-1; D is unresolved. CDR3 region: CSVVYGNTEAFF. In DNA form, the CDR3 reads TGCAGCGTTGTCTACGGGAACACTGAAGCTTTCTTT. Full variable domain (rest looked up from reference TRBV29-1 and TRBJ1-1): SAVISQKPSRDICQRGTSLTIQCQVDSQVTMMFWYRQQPGQSLTLIATANQGSEATYESGFVIDKFPISRPNLTFSTLTVSNMSPEDSSIYLCSVVYGNTEAFFGQGTRLTVV.